What follows are 10 T cell receptor beta chains derived from one specimen sequenced in a study of blood T cell repertoires in COVID-19. Sequencing used immunoSEQ multiplex PCR; TCRdb keeps in-frame clones, though not all of them. The repertoire consists of around 100,000 clones, with approximately 86% occurring once and the leading ten covering under 3%. Sequencing was carried out using peripheral blood. The receptor source for this set is a man over 45 with active or convalescent COVID-19.

This clone was found once. V gene TRBV5-1 combines with J gene TRBJ2-1; 7 nucleotides match TRBD2. The CDR3 is 15 residues long. V lost 5 bases, J lost 6 bases, and 11 bases stayed unmatched. Germline assignment: CDR1 SGHRS and CDR2 YFSETQ. The DNA for the CDR3 is TGCGCCAGCAGATTTGCGAGCGGGACGGTCAATGAGCAGTTCTTC. The encoded protein is CASRFASGTVNEQFF. Full variable domain (missing parts from reference TRBV5-1 and TRBJ2-1): KAGVTQTPRYLIKTRGQQVTLSCSPISGHRSVSWYQQTPGQGLQFLFEYFSETQRNKGNFPGRFSGRQFSNSRSEMNVSTLELGDSALYLCASRFASGTVNEQFFGPGTRLTVL.

The rearrangement links TRBV19 to TRBJ1-6; D gene ambiguous. The CDR3 consists of 15 residues. CDR1 is LNHDA and CDR2 is SQIVND in the germline V gene (reference sequence). Trimming cost V 1 base and J 7 bases, with 11 bases left between them. CDR3 nucleotides: TGTGCCAGTAGTATAGCTACCGGGAGCAATTCACCCCTCCACTTT. Amino acid sequence: CASSIATGSNSPLHF.

The chain combines TRBV3-1 (or the pseudogene TRBV3-2) with TRBJ2-5, with TRBD2 matching over 9 bases. Germline V CDR1 and CDR2: LGHDT, YNNKEL (reference sequence). The CDR3 spans 15 residues. Trimming took 0 bases from V and 7 from J; bases not matched to a gene: 6. The CDR3 sequence is CASSQDFSSGRTQYF. CDR3 in DNA: TGTGCCAGCAGCCAAGATTTTAGTAGCGGGAGGACCCAGTACTTC.

This clone was detected only once. The rearrangement joins TRBV2 to TRBJ2-5; D call uncertain. V was pared by 5 bases and J by 5 bases, with 9 bases between. Per the germline V gene, CDR1 is SNHLY and CDR2 is FYNNEI. This CDR3 is 12 amino acids long. CDR3 nucleotides: TGTGCCAGCAGTCAGGAACCCGAGACCCAGTACTTC. Its protein product is CASSQEPETQYF.

V is TRBV7-6 and J is TRBJ1-6, with TRBD1 matching 8 bases. The CDR3 covers 15 residues. Unmatched junction bases numbered 8, after V lost 5 bases and J lost 8 bases. CDR1 SGHVS and CDR2 FNYEAQ come from the germline V gene. Here the CDR3 DNA reads TGTGCCAGCAGCCCGTGGACAGGGAGGGATTCACCCCTCCACTTT. Its protein product is CASSPWTGRDSPLHF. The full variable domain, with the rest looked up from reference TRBV7-6 and TRBJ1-6, is GAGVSQSPRYKVTKRGQDVALRCDPISGHVSLYWYRQALGQGPEFLTYFNYEAQQDKSGLPNDRFSAERPEGSISTLTIQRTEQRDSAMYRCASSPWTGRDSPLHFGNGTRLTVT.

The DNA of the CDR3 is TGCGCCAGCAGTTTGACTAGCGGCGCAGATACGCAGTATTTT. Translation: CASSLTSGADTQYF. The chain recombines TRBV10-1 with TRBJ2-3; 9 nucleotides match TRBD2. The CDR3 loop spans 14 amino acids. The trim removed 5 bases at V and 4 bases at J, leaving 4 bases unmatched. CDR1 WNHNN and CDR2 SYGVQD come from the germline V gene (reference sequence).

This chain links TRBV5-1 with TRBJ2-1; 14 bases are a match to TRBD2. V trimming: 5 bases; J trimming: 9 bases; junction bases outside the gene matches: 7. The germline V gene has CDR1 SGHRS and CDR2 YFSETQ. The CDR3 covers 15 residues. CDR3 sequence reads: CASSPRLAGGGEQFF. CDR3 nucleotides: TGCGCCAGCAGTCCGCGACTAGCGGGGGGGGGTGAGCAGTTCTTC.

The V call is TRBV14, the J call TRBJ1-6, with 11 nucleotides matching TRBD1. The CDR3 is 18 amino acids. After removal of 0 bases from V and 8 bases from J, the junction contained 9 bases not matched to a gene. The germline V gene encodes CDR1 SGHDN and CDR2 FVKESK. CDR3 sequence: CASSQDRTGGFGYSPLHF. The CDR3 region has the DNA TGTGCCAGCAGCCAAGATCGGACAGGGGGCTTCGGTTATTCACCCCTCCACTTT.

This clone has just one count. The rearrangement links TRBV12-3 or TRBV12-4 to TRBJ1-2; D uncertain. V was pared by 2 bases and J by 8 bases, with 12 bases between. This CDR3 comprises 13 residues. The CDR3 sequence: CASSLSFSSGYTF. In DNA, the CDR3 is TGTGCCAGCAGTTTAAGTTTCAGTTCCGGCTACACCTTC.

V is TRBV14 and J is TRBJ1-4, with TRBD1 matching over 8 bases. Germline CDR1 is SGHDN and CDR2 is FVKESK. There are 13 residues in the CDR3. V gave up 4 bases and J gave up 7 bases; unmatched junction bases: 2. The CDR3 protein is CASSRGQGEKLFF. CDR3 sequence (DNA): TGTGCCAGCAGCCGCGGACAGGGTGAAAAACTGTTTTTT.